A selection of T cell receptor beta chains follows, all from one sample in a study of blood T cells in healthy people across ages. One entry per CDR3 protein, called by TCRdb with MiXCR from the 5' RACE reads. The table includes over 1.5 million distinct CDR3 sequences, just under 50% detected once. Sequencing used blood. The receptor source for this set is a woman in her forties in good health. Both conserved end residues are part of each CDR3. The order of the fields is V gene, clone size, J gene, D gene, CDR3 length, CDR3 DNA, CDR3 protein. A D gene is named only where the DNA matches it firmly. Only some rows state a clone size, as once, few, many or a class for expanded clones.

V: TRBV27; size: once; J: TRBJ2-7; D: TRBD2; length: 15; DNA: TGTGCCAGCAGCACCGGACTAGCGGGGTATCGCGAGCAGTACTTC; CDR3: CASSTGLAGYREQYF
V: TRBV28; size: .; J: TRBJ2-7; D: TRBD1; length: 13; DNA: TGTGCCAGCCACAGGACAGGGGGCGGCGAGCAGTACTTC; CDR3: CASHRTGGGEQYF
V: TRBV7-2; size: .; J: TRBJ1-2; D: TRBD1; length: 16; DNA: TGTGCCAGCAGCCAAAATCCGACAGGGGGTAGAGATGGCTACACCTTC; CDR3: CASSQNPTGGRDGYTF
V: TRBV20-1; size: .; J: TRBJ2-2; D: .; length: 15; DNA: TGCAGTGCTAGAGACCGGTGGAGGGGCGCCGGGGAGCTGTTTTTT; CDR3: CSARDRWRGAGELFF
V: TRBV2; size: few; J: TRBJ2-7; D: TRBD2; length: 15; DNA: TGTGCCAGCAGTGAGGCTAGCGGGGTATCCTACGAGCAGTACTTC; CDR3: CASSEASGVSYEQYF
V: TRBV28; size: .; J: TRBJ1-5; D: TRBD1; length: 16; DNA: TGTGCCAGCAGTTTATTCCAGGGGGCTATAAATCAGCCCCAGCATTTT; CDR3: CASSLFQGAINQPQHF
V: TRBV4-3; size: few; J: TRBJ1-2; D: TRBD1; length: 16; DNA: TGCGCCAGCAGCCAAGAGGCGACAGGGGCTAACTATGGCTACACCTTC; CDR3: CASSQEATGANYGYTF
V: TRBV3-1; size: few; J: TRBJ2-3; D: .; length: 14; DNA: TGTGCCAGCAGCCAACAGATGACCACAGATACGCAGTATTTT; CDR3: CASSQQMTTDTQYF
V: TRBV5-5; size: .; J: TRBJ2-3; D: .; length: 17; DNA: TGTGCCAGCAGCCAGAAAAGAGGGGGGTTCCCGATGGATACGCAGTATTTT; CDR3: CASSQKRGGFPMDTQYF
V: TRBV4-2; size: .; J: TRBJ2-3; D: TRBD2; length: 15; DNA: TGTGCCAGCAGACTAGCGGGGACATCCACAGATACGCAGTATTTT; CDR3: CASRLAGTSTDTQYF
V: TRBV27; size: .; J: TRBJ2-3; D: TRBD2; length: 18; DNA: TGTGCCAGCAGTTTCCCTACCGGACTAGCGGGGGGCACAGATACGCAGTATTTT; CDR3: CASSFPTGLAGGTDTQYF
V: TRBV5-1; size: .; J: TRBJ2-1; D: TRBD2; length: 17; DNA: TGCGCCAGCAGCTTGGAGGGGACTACTAGCAACTACAATGAGCAGTTCTTC; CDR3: CASSLEGTTSNYNEQFF
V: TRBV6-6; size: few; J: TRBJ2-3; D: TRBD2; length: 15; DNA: TGTGCCAGCAGTTACCGCGGGGGTGGCACAGATACGCAGTATTTT; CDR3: CASSYRGGGTDTQYF
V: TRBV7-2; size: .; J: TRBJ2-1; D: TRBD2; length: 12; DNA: TGTGCCAGCAGGCGGGAGAACAATGAGCAGGTCTTC; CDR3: CASRRENNEQVF
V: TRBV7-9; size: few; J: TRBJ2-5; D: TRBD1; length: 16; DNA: TGTGCCAGCAGCCAGAGGGGACAGGGTTATCAAGAGACCCAGTACTTC; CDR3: CASSQRGQGYQETQYF
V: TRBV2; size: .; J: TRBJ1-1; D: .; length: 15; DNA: TGTGCCAGCAGGGGGGGAACGGGGTTGAACGCTGAAGCTTTCTTT; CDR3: CASRGGTGLNAEAFF
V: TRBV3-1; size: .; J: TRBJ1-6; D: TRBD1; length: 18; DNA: TGTGCCAGCAGCCGCCCCCGGACAGGGAAAACCTATAATTCACCCCTCCACTTT; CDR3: CASSRPRTGKTYNSPLHF
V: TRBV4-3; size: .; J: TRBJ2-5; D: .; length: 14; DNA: TGCGCCAGCAGCCAATTTGGGGGCCGAGAGACCCAGTACTTC; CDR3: CASSQFGGRETQYF
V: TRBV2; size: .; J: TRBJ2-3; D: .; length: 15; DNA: TGTGCCAGCAGTGAGTTACTGGCTAGCACAGATACGCAGTATTTT; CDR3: CASSELLASTDTQYF
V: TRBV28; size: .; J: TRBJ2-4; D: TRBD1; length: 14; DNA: TGTGCCAGCAGTTCCCAGGACAGGCGGAACATTCAGTACTTC; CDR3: CASSSQDRRNIQYF
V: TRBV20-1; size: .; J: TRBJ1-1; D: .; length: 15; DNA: TGCAGTGCTGCGACCCCAACCAGGGGAGTCACTGAAGCTTTCTTT; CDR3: CSAATPTRGVTEAFF
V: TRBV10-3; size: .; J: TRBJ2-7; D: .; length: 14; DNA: TGTGCCATCAGTGAGTCGCCAGGGGCGGACGAGCAGTACTTC; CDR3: CAISESPGADEQYF
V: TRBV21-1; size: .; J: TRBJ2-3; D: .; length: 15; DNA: TGTGCCAGCAGCATCTCACCTGGGGCCTCAGATACGCAGTATTTT; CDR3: CASSISPGASDTQYF
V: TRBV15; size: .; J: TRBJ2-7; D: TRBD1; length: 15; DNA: TGTGCCACCAGCAGAGGGGACAGGGGGCGGGACGAGCAGTACTTC; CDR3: CATSRGDRGRDEQYF
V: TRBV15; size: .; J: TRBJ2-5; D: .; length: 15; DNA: TGTGCCACCAGCAGAGACCGGTCCCCTCAAGAGACCCAGTACTTC; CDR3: CATSRDRSPQETQYF
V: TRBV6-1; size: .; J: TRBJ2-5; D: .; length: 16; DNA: TGTGCCAGCATCGGAAGATCTCCCAGGTACCAAGAGACCCAGTACTTC; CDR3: CASIGRSPRYQETQYF
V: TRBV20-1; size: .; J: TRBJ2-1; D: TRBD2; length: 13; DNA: TGCAGTGCTATAACTAGCGGGGGGTGGGAGCAGTTCTTC; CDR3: CSAITSGGWEQFF
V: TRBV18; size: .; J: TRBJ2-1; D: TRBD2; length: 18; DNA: TGTACCAGCTCACCACCTGGTCTAGCGGGGTACTCCTACAATGAGCAGTTCTTC; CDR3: CTSSPPGLAGYSYNEQFF
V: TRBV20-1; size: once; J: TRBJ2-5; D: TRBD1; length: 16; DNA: TGCAGTGCTAGAGTAGTATACGGGACAGGGGATGAGACCCAGTACTTC; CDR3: CSARVVYGTGDETQYF